This T cell receptor beta chain was captured by sequencing in a study of blood T cell repertoires in COVID-19. About the study: Sites in the United States, Italy and Spain provided acute and convalescent COVID-19 samples. The cDNA or gDNA used as material had been derived from T cells, B-cell-depleted T cells, or PBMCs.

CDR1 is MGHRA and CDR2 is YSYEKL in the germline V gene. V lost 0 bases to trimming and J lost 4 bases; unmatched junction nucleotides: 5. The CDR3 runs 16 residues. In the original workflow: Amplification of reference gene primers provided the estimated nucleated cell counts. The data were produced by immunoSEQ multiplex PCR, yet TCRdb's version contains in-frame clones alone and is incomplete. Clone size and the V and J calls come from that table; the DNA yielded D and trimming. The data contain some 140,000 clones, about four fifths of them singletons. The sequence was obtained from a woman aged 55-70 years with acute or convalescent COVID-19. This sequence joins TRBV4-1 and TRBJ1-2; 10 bases align to TRBD1. The sequencing sample was made of peripheral blood. This CDR3 is CASSQERTGGVYGYTF. DNA of the CDR3: TGCGCCAGCAGCCAAGAAAGGACAGGGGGTGTCTATGGCTACACCTTC.